This TCR beta chain is drawn from a study of T cells in localized non-small cell lung cancer. Whole-study results and caveats: Sequencing was limited to one tumor region, leaving the possibility of heterogeneity open. Uninvolved adjacent lung had the highest recorded T cell clonality, with tumor below it. Increased T cell density in blood showed an association with longer overall survival. Appearing in adjacent lung were a median about 59 of the top 100 tumor clones.

Profiling relied on immunoSEQ multiplex PCR, and the TCRdb table lists in-frame clones only, not all of them. The sample lists 40,000 or so clones, roughly 83% occurring once. The CDR3 is 13 amino acids. Trimming took off 5 bases at V and 7 bases at J, with 12 bases between the two ends. Looked up from germline, CDR1 is LNHNV and CDR2 is YYDKDF (reference sequence). Comments on this clone: Its antigen remains unknown.

The chain uses TRBV15 and TRBJ2-1, with D unresolved. The sequence came from a woman aged 40 to 75 with stage II squamous cell lung carcinoma. The sample consisted of PBMCs, taken before any cancer treatment. CDR3 bases: TGTGCCACCAGCTCCCCGCCGATTAATGAGCAGTTCTTC. Translation: CATSSPPINEQFF.